A selection of T cell receptor beta chains follows, all from one sample in a study of cytomegalovirus exposure and HLA in healthy donors. Assay used: immunoSEQ multiplex PCR; TCRdb lists only in-frame clones, some missing. The sample lists around 250,000 clones; 90% were seen once. Sequencing input: PBMCs. These receptors all stem from a woman aged 18 to 35 in good health and CMV-seronegative. Both conserved end residues are part of each CDR3. D genes are given only for firm matches. For some rows the clone size is stated as once, few or many, or as a class when expanded; others skip it.

TRBD1	NA	TRBV6-1	TRBJ2-1	TGTGCCAGCACCCGACAGGGGGAGCAGTTCTTC	CASTRQGEQFF
NA	NA	TRBV5-1	TRBJ1-1	TGCGCCAGCAGCTCCACAGTAAGTCATAGAGTTTTCTTT	CASSSTVSHRVFF
TRBD1	NA	TRBV5-1	TRBJ1-1	TGCGCCAGCAGCCCACAGGGGATGAACACTGAAGCTTTCTTT	CASSPQGMNTEAFF
TRBD1	NA	TRBV12-5	TRBJ1-1	TGTGCTAGTGGTTTGGTGGGACAGGGGGCCTCGAACACTGAAGCTTTCTTT	CASGLVGQGASNTEAFF
TRBD1	many	TRBV6-4	TRBJ1-6	TGTGCCAGCAGTGACTCGACAGGGGGTAATTCACCCCTCCACTTT	CASSDSTGGNSPLHF
NA	NA	TRBV29-1	TRBJ2-2	TGCAGCGTTGATGTGGGGGGCGGGGAGCTGTTTTTT	CSVDVGGGELFF
TRBD2	NA	TRBV7-9	TRBJ2-1	TGTGCCAGCAGCGGTAGCGGGGGGCAAGAAAGCTCCTACAATGAGCAGTTCTTC	CASSGSGGQESSYNEQFF
NA	NA	TRBV7-3	TRBJ2-2	TGTGCCAGGGGACAAACGGGACACCTCACCGGGGAGCTGTTTTTT	CARGQTGHLTGELFF
TRBD2	NA	TRBV6-1	TRBJ2-5	TGTGCCACCTCTAGCGGGACAACCGCCTGGGGGACCCAGTACTTC	CATSSGTTAWGTQYF
TRBD2	NA	TRBV11-2	TRBJ2-7	TGTGCCAGCAGACCAGACCTAGCGGGCGTCACCTACGAGCAGTACTTC	CASRPDLAGVTYEQYF
NA	NA	TRBV2	TRBJ1-2	TGTGCCAGCACCCGAGACAGGAACGACATTAACTATGGCTACACCTTC	CASTRDRNDINYGYTF
NA	NA	TRBV7-6	TRBJ2-2	TGTGCCAGCAGTCTACGGGGGAACACCGGGGAGCTGTTTTTT	CASSLRGNTGELFF
TRBD2	NA	TRBV5-1	TRBJ2-7	TGCGCCAGCAGCTCCGACCAGCGGGGGGACTACGAGCAGTACTTC	CASSSDQRGDYEQYF
NA	NA	TRBV9	TRBJ2-3	TGTGCCAGCAGCGTAGGGAGTATAGATACGCAGTATTTT	CASSVGSIDTQYF
TRBD1	NA	TRBV19	TRBJ1-2	TGTGCCAGTACCACCAGGGGGTTTGATAGCTACACCTTC	CASTTRGFDSYTF
NA	NA	TRBV4-2	TRBJ1-4	TGTGCCAGCAGCAACCCGGGACTGAGTTTATTTGAACTGTTTTTT	CASSNPGLSLFELFF
TRBD2	NA	TRBV5-6	TRBJ2-1	TGTGCCAGCAGCGGAGGACTAGCGGGGGGGTACAATGAGCAGTTCTTC	CASSGGLAGGYNEQFF
NA	NA	TRBV19	TRBJ1-2	TGTGCCAGTAGTATAGGTGGGCAAAGGAGGCACTATGGCTACACCTTC	CASSIGGQRRHYGYTF
TRBD2	few	TRBV28	TRBJ2-5	TGTGCCAGCAACCAGCGGGGGGAAGAGACCCAGTACTTC	CASNQRGEETQYF
NA	NA	TRBV11-2	TRBJ1-2	TGTGCCAGCAGCAACGGGGCTAACTATGGCTACACCTTC	CASSNGANYGYTF
TRBD1	NA	TRBV7-9	TRBJ1-1	TGTGCCAGCAGCCCCCCCGGGACAGTGAACACTGAAGCTTTCTTT	CASSPPGTVNTEAFF
NA	once	TRBV30	TRBJ2-1	TGTGCCTGGAGAGAAAGCCCAGACAGTATCCCTAACAATGAGCAGTTCTTC	CAWRESPDSIPNNEQFF
NA	NA	TRBV7-3	TRBJ2-1	TGTGCCAGCGGGGCCTCGGGCTCACGACCCAATGAGCAGTTCTTC	CASGASGSRPNEQFF
NA	few	TRBV6-5	TRBJ2-2	TGTGCCAGCAGTTACTCGAGTCGTTACACCGGGGAGCTGTTTTTT	CASSYSSRYTGELFF
TRBD1	NA	TRBV18	TRBJ2-7	TGTGCCAGCTCTCGGACAGGGGAATACGAGCAGTACTTC	CASSRTGEYEQYF
NA	NA	TRBV7-9	TRBJ1-1	TGTGCCAGCAGCTCATTTACCGGGGACACTGAAGCTTTCTTT	CASSSFTGDTEAFF
TRBD2	NA	TRBV28	TRBJ2-3	TGTGCCAGCAGTTTAGGGACTAGCGGCACAGATACGCAGTATTTT	CASSLGTSGTDTQYF
TRBD1	few	TRBV4-1	TRBJ2-7	TGCGCCAGCAGCCAGGGACAGGGGGTCGAGCAGTACTTC	CASSQGQGVEQYF
NA	NA	TRBV27	TRBJ2-1	TGTGCCAGCAGGGGCATAGGTCGTGGACAGAGGCAAAATGAGCAGTTCTTC	CASRGIGRGQRQNEQFF
NA	NA	TRBV5-6	TRBJ2-2	TGTGCCAGCAGCGGCGGCTCTTCAAACACCGGGGAGCTGTTTTTT	CASSGGSSNTGELFF
NA	NA	TRBV6-5	TRBJ1-3	TGTGCCAGCAGTTACTCGGGGCAGGGTGGTGGAAACACCATATATTTT	CASSYSGQGGGNTIYF
NA	NA	TRBV28	TRBJ2-7	TGTGCCAGCAGTCACTACGAGCAGTACTTC	CASSHYEQYF
NA	NA	TRBV2	TRBJ1-1	TGTGCCAGCAGTGGAAGAGAGGCCACTTCTTTAGACACTGAAGCTTTCTTT	CASSGREATSLDTEAFF
NA	NA	TRBV10-1	TRBJ1-3	TGCGCCAGCAGTGAGTCCAGACAGTACCCCTCTGGAAACACCATATATTTT	CASSESRQYPSGNTIYF
TRBD2	NA	TRBV11-2	TRBJ2-3	TGTGCCAGCAGCTACGGGACTAGCGGGGCAGATACGCAGTATTTT	CASSYGTSGADTQYF
NA	once	TRBV7-2	TRBJ2-7	TGTGCCAGCAGCACAACGGCCGGCCAGGGGCACGAGCAGTACTTC	CASSTTAGQGHEQYF
NA	NA	TRBV6-5	TRBJ1-3	TGTGCCAGCAGTTTATACAGGCTAACCTCTGGAAACACCATATATTTT	CASSLYRLTSGNTIYF
TRBD2	NA	TRBV19	TRBJ2-3	TGTGCCAGTAGTGTGTGGACTAGCGGGGGGGGAAGGGATACGCAGTATTTT	CASSVWTSGGGRDTQYF
NA	NA	TRBV6-1	TRBJ2-2	TGTGCCAGCAGTGAATTGAGTAACACCGGGGAGCTGTTTTTT	CASSELSNTGELFF
TRBD2	few	TRBV10-3	TRBJ2-3	TGTGCCATCAGTTCACTAGCGGGGGCAGATACGCAGTATTTT	CAISSLAGADTQYF
TRBD1	NA	TRBV5-1	TRBJ2-7	TGCGCCAGCAGCTTGGCCAGGGACAGCTCCTACGAGCAGTACTTC	CASSLARDSSYEQYF
NA	NA	TRBV7-2	TRBJ1-4	TGTGCCAGCAGCTTACGCGGTACAACTAATGAAAAACTGTTTTTT	CASSLRGTTNEKLFF
TRBD1	NA	TRBV5-1	TRBJ2-3	TGCGCCAGCAGCTTCCCGGGACAGGGTACAGATACGCAGTATTTT	CASSFPGQGTDTQYF